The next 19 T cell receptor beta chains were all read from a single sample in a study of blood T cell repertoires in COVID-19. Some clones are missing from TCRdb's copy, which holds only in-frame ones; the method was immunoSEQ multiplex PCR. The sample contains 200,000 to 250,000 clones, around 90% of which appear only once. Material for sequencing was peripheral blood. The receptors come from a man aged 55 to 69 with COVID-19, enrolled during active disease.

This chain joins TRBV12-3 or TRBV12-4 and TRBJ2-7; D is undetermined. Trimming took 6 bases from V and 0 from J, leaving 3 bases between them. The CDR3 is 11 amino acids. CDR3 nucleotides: TGTGCCAGCAGGTACTCCTACGAGCAGTACTTC. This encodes CASRYSYEQYF.

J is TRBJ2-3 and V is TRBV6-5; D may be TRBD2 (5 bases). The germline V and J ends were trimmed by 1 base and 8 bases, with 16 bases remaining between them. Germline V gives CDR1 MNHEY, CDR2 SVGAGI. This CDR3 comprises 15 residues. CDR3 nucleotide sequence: TGTGCCAGCAGTTACTTCGGGGATCCGTACCTTACGCAGTATTTT. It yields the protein CASSYFGDPYLTQYF.

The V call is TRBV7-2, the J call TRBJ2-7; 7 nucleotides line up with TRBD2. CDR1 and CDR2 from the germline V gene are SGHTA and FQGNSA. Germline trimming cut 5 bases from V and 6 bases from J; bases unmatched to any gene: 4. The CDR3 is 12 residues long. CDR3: CASSRLAGEQYF. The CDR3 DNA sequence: TGTGCCAGCAGCCGACTAGCCGGCGAGCAGTACTTC.

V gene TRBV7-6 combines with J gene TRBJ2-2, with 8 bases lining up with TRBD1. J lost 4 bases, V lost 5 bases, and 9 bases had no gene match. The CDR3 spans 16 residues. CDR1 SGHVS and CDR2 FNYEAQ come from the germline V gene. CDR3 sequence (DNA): TGTGCCAGCAGCACCGACAGGGGCCGAGGCACCGGGGAGCTGTTTTTT. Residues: CASSTDRGRGTGELFF.

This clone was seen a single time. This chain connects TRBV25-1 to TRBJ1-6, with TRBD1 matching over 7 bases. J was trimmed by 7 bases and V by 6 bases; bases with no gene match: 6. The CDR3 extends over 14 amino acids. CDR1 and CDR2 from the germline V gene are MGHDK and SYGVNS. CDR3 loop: CASRETGFNSPLHF. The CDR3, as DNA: TGTGCCAGCAGGGAGACAGGGTTCAATTCACCCCTCCACTTT.

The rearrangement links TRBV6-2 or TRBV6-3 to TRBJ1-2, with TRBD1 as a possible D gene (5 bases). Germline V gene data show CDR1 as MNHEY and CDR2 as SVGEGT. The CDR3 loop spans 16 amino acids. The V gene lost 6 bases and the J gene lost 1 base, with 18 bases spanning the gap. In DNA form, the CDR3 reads TGTGCCAGCAGCCCTAGTCGACAGCAGGATAACTATGGCTACACCTTC. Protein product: CASSPSRQQDNYGYTF.

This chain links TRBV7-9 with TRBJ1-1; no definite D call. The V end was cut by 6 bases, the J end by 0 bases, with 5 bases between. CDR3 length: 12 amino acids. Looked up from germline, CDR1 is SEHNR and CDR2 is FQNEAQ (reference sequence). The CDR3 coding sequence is TGTGCCAGCAGAGCCATGAACACTGAAGCTTTCTTT. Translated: CASRAMNTEAFF.

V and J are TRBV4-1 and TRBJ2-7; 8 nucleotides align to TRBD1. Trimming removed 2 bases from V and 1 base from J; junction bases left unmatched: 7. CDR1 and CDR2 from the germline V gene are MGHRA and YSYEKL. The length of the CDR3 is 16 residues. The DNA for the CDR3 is TGCGCCAGCAGCCAAACCGGGACAGGTCCATCCTACGAGCAGTACTTC. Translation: CASSQTGTGPSYEQYF.

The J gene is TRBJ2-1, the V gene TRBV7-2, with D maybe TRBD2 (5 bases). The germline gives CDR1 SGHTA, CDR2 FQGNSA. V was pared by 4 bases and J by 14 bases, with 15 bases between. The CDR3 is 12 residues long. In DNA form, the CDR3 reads TGTGCCAGCAGCTACTCCGGGAAAAAAGAGTTCTTC. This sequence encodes CASSYSGKKEFF.

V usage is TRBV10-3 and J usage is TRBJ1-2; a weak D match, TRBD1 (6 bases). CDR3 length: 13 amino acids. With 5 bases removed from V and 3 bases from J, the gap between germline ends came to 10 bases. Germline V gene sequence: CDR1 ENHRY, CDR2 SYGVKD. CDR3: CAISSSGDYGYTF. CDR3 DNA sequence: TGTGCCATCAGTAGTTCAGGGGACTATGGCTACACCTTC.

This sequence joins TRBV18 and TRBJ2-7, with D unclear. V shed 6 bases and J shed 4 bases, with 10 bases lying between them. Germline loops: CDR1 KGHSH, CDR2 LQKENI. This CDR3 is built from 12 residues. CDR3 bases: TGTGCCAGCTCCCCCTCCCTATACGAGCAGTACTTC. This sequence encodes CASSPSLYEQYF.

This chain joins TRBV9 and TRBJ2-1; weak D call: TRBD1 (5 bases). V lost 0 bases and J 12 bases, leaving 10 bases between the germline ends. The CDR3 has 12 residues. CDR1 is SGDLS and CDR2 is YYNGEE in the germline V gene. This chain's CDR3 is CASSVAGRGQFF. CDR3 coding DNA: TGTGCCAGCAGCGTAGCCGGAAGGGGGCAGTTCTTC. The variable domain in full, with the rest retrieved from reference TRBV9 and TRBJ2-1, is DSGVTQTPKHLITATGQRVTLRCSPRSGDLSVYWYQQSLDQGLQFLIQYYNGEERAKGNILERFSAQQFPDLHSELNLSSLELGDSALYFCASSVAGRGQFFGPGTRLTVL.

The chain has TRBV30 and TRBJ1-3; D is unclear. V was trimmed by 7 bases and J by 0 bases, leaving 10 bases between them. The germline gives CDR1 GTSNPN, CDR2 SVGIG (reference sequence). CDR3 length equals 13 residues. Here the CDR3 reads CASTQSSGNTIYF. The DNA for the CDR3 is TGTGCCTCTACACAGAGCTCTGGAAACACCATATATTTT.

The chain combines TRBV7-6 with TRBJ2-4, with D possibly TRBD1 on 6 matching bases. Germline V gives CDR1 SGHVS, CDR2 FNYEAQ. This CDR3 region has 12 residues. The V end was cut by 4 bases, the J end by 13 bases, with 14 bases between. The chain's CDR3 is CASSSPSGTQYF. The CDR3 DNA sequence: TGTGCCAGCAGCTCTCCGTCGGGGACACAGTACTTC.

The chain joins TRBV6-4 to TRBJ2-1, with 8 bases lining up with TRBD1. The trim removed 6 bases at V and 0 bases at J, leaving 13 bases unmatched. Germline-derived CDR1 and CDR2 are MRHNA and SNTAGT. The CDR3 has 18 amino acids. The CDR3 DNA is TGTGCCAGCAGGGGGGGTCGGGACAGGCCATACTCCTACAATGAGCAGTTCTTC. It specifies CASRGGRDRPYSYNEQFF.

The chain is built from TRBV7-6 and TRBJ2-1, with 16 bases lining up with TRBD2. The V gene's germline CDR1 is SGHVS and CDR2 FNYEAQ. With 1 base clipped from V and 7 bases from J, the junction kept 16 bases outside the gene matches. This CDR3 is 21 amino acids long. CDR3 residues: CASSLVTPGLAGGGFWNEQFF. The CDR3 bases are TGTGCCAGCAGCTTAGTGACTCCGGGACTAGCGGGAGGGGGCTTTTGGAATGAGCAGTTCTTC.

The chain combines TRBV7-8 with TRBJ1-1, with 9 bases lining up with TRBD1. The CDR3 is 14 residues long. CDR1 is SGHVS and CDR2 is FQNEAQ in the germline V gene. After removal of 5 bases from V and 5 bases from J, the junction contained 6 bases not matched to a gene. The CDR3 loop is CASSAHRGRTEAFF. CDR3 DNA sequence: TGTGCCAGCAGCGCCCACAGGGGGCGGACTGAAGCTTTCTTT.

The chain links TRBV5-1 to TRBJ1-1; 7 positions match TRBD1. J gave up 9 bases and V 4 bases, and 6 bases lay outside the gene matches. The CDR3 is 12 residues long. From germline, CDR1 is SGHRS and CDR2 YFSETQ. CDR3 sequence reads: CASSPGQEKAFF. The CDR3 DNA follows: TGCGCCAGCAGCCCCGGACAGGAAAAAGCTTTCTTT. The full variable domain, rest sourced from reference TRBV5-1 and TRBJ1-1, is KAGVTQTPRYLIKTRGQQVTLSCSPISGHRSVSWYQQTPGQGLQFLFEYFSETQRNKGNFPGRFSGRQFSNSRSEMNVSTLELGDSALYLCASSPGQEKAFFGQGTRLTVV.

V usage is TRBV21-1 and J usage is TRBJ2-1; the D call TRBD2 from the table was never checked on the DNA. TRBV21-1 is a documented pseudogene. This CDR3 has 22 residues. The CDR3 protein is CASTNIGGFDGVSVFSYNEQFF. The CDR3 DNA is TGTGCCAGCACAAACATCGGGGGTTTCGACGGGGTATCAGTCTTCTCCTACAATGAGCAGTTCTTC.